The 14 T cell receptor beta chains below were found in one sample sequenced in a study of post-analysis software for immune sequencing data. Overall study findings and caveats: Relative to controls, patients had a few TRBV segments at higher frequency, with TRBV5-6, TRBV5-1 and TRBV20-1 among these.

The library was made from cDNA and included unique molecular identifiers. TCRdb analysed the PCR reads with MiXCR anew, one entry per CDR3 protein. In the table there are about 810,000 distinct CDR3 sequences, approximately 57% of which are singletons. No cognate antigen is known for these TCRs. Sequenced: blood. The receptors shown here come from a girl between 5 and 17 years old with multiple sclerosis.

This clonotype was observed a single time. The chain has TRBV29-1 and TRBJ2-5; D remains unclear. Germline V gene sequence: CDR1 SQVTM, CDR2 ANQGSEA. The CDR3 consists of 12 residues. Trimming shortened V by 6 bases and J by 2 bases, and 10 bases separated the two germline ends. The CDR3 nucleotides are TGCAGCGTCTACAGCCGGCAAGAGACCCAGTACTTC. It encodes CSVYSRQETQYF.

This clonotype is a singleton in its sample. A junction boundary mismatches the germline segment, possibly from a read error. For the CDR3, the DNA is TGCGCCACCCACAAGAGCAGGGATACGCAGTATTTT. Its protein is CATHKSRDTQYF. This chain uses TRBV5-6 with TRBJ2-3, with D hard to call. The germline V gene encodes CDR1 SGHDT and CDR2 YYEEEE. This CDR3 is 12 amino acids long.

The rearrangement links TRBV20-1 to TRBJ1-2; TRBD1 matches at 7 bases. The V gene's germline CDR1 is DFQATT and CDR2 SNEGSKA (reference sequence). The CDR3 length is 11 residues. The CDR3 coding sequence is TGCAGCTCAGGGGGAACCTATGGCTACACCTTC. The encoded protein is CSSGGTYGYTF.

This clonotype was detected only a few times. This chain connects TRBV5-1 to TRBJ2-4; TRBD1 matches at 7 bases. The end of the DNA is better explained by TRBJ2-7, so the J call may be wrong. The germline CDR1 and CDR2 sequences are SGHRS and YFSETQ. This CDR3 has 14 amino acids. The DNA of the CDR3 is TGCGCCAGTTCGAGGGGGCGGAACTACGGCGAGCAGTACTTC. Residues: CASSRGRNYGEQYF.

This clonotype has more than one count but fewer than ten. The chain carries TRBV20-1 and TRBJ2-1, with D possibly called TRBD1 or TRBD2 (6 bases each). Germline V CDR1 and CDR2: DFQATT, SNEGSKA (reference sequence). The V gene lost 0 bases and the J gene lost 7 bases, with 16 bases spanning the gap. The CDR3 length is 15 residues. The CDR3 sequence: CSAREVVGGRNEQFF. CDR3 sequence (DNA): TGCAGTGCTAGAGAAGTCGTAGGGGGGAGGAATGAGCAGTTCTTC.

A few counts support this clonotype. This sequence joins TRBV7-9 and TRBJ2-4; unclear D gene. The CDR3 has 13 amino acids. CDR1 is SEHNR, CDR2 FQNEAQ, per germline (reference sequence). The V and J ends lost 2 bases and 8 bases respectively, with 10 bases between them. The CDR3 bases are TGTGCCAGCAGCTTACCTCAGGTGGACATTCAGTACTTC. It encodes CASSLPQVDIQYF.

The V and J genes are TRBV29-1 and TRBJ2-3; 9 bases align to TRBD2. CDR1 and CDR2 from the germline V gene are SQVTM and ANQGSEA. J lost 2 bases, V lost 5 bases, and 17 bases had no gene match. The CDR3 contains 18 residues. In nucleotides, the CDR3 is TGCAGCGTTTCCCCCCAGATTGGCAGCGGGGGGAACACAGATACGCAGTATTTT. This codes for CSVSPQIGSGGNTDTQYF.

The J gene is TRBJ2-1, the V gene TRBV11-2, with 8 bases that match TRBD2. CDR1 is SGHAT, CDR2 FQNNGV, per germline. Trimming removed 4 bases from V and 11 bases from J; junction bases left unmatched: 16. The length of the CDR3 is 16 residues. The CDR3, as DNA: TGTGCCAGCAGCTACCACGGGGGGGATACTACAATGAAGCAGTTCTTC. It translates to CASSYHGGDTTMKQFF.

This chain connects TRBV27 to TRBJ2-1; 10 positions match TRBD1. J was trimmed by 1 base and V by 6 bases; bases with no gene match: 9. The CDR3 contains 17 residues. CDR1 is MNHEY and CDR2 is SMNVEV in the germline V gene (reference sequence). CDR3 sequence: CASSKDRGAWSYNEQFF. The CDR3, as DNA: TGTGCCAGCAGCAAGGACAGGGGGGCTTGGTCCTACAATGAGCAGTTCTTC.

This rearrangement joins TRBV5-5 to TRBJ2-1; D might be TRBD2 (6 bases). The CDR3 loop spans 15 amino acids. Germline V CDR1 and CDR2: SGHKS, YYEKEE (reference sequence). The V and J ends lost 0 bases and 0 bases respectively, with 7 bases between them. CDR3: CASSLGTNSYNEQFF. The CDR3 bases are TGTGCCAGCAGCTTGGGGACTAACTCCTACAATGAGCAGTTCTTC. Full variable domain (outside the CDR3, taken from reference TRBV5-5 and TRBJ2-1): DAGVTQSPTHLIKTRGQQVTLRCSPISGHKSVSWYQQVLGQGPQFIFQYYEKEERGRGNFPDRFSARQFPNYSSELNVNALLLGDSALYLCASSLGTNSYNEQFFGPGTRLTVL.

This chain uses TRBV12-3 or TRBV12-4 with TRBJ2-5; possibly TRBD2 for D (6 bases). The end of the DNA fits TRBJ2-7 better, so the J call may be wrong. The CDR3 is 14 amino acids. As DNA, the CDR3 is TGTGCCAGCAGTTTGCGGGGTTCTTTCCTCGAGCAGTACTTC. Amino acid sequence: CASSLRGSFLEQYF.

This clonotype appeared a few times. The rearrangement uses TRBV5-1 and TRBJ2-6, with 7 bases fitting TRBD1. V was clipped by 5 bases and J by 4 bases; unmatched bases: 6. The CDR3 contains 15 residues. Germline V gene sequence: CDR1 SGHRS, CDR2 YFSETQ. The CDR3 region has the DNA TGCGCCAGCAGTTATACAGGGGCCGGGGCCAACGTCCTGACTTTC. This sequence encodes CASSYTGAGANVLTF.

This rearrangement joins TRBV28 to TRBJ2-7, with TRBD2 identical over 8 bases. This CDR3 comprises 13 residues. In germline, CDR1 is MDHEN, CDR2 SYDVKM. Trimming removed 3 bases from V and 5 bases from J; junction bases left unmatched: 3. Here the CDR3 reads CASSFGTSDEQYF. CDR3 DNA sequence: TGTGCCAGCAGTTTCGGGACTAGTGACGAGCAGTACTTC.

The chain joins TRBV7-9 to TRBJ1-5; TRBD1 might be the D (5 bases). V dropped 1 base and J dropped 0 bases, with 13 bases sitting between them. CDR3 length: 17 residues. The germline CDR1 and CDR2 sequences are SEHNR and FQNEAQ (reference sequence). CDR3 bases: TGTGCCAGCAGCTTAGGGGAAGACAGACATAGCAATCAGCCCCAGCATTTT. Its protein product is CASSLGEDRHSNQPQHF.